What follows are 4 T cell receptor beta chains derived from one specimen sequenced in a study of blood T cell repertoires in COVID-19. Sequencing used immunoSEQ multiplex PCR; TCRdb keeps in-frame clones, though not all of them. Among about 380,000 clones listed, 70% to 90% were seen once. The sequenced sample consisted of PBMCs or T cells enriched from blood (not recorded which). All receptors come from a man aged 25 to 40 who had recovered from COVID-19.

This CDR3 is CASRRPTDNSPLHF. CDR3 bases: TGTGCCAGTCGGCGACCGACTGATAATTCACCCCTCCACTTT. The chain recombines TRBV19 with TRBJ1-6, with unresolved D. Germline V lookup: CDR1 LNHDA, CDR2 SQIVND (reference sequence). The CDR3 totals 14 residues. Trimming left V 8 bases short and J 5 bases short, with 13 bases between.

V and J are TRBV7-5 and TRBJ2-6; the D call TRBD2 from the table was never checked on the DNA. TRBV7-5 is a listed pseudogene. The CDR3 sequence is 16 residues long. This chain's CDR3 is CARSLTGSSGANVLTF. In DNA form, the CDR3 reads TGTGCCAGAAGCCTGACGGGGTCCTCTGGGGCCAACGTCCTGACTTTC.

This clone was found a few times. The rearrangement links TRBV5-4 to TRBJ2-1, with 7 bases matching TRBD2. Trimming cost V 0 bases and J 10 bases; bases outside gene matches: 1. The CDR3 loop spans 12 amino acids. Germline V CDR1 and CDR2: SGHNT, YYREEE (reference sequence). The CDR3 spells CASSLDSGEQFF. In DNA form, the CDR3 reads TGTGCCAGCAGCTTGGATAGCGGGGAGCAGTTCTTC.

The chain is built from TRBV7-9 and TRBJ1-5; TRBD1 matches at 9 bases. The germline V gene has CDR1 SEHNR and CDR2 FQNEAQ (reference sequence). V gave up 2 bases and J gave up 5 bases; unmatched junction bases: 4. The length of the CDR3 is 15 residues. The CDR3 coding sequence is TGTGCCAGCAGCTTAACCACAGGGGGCGATCAGCCCCAGCATTTT. It codes for CASSLTTGGDQPQHF.